These 10 T cell receptor beta chains were all obtained from the same sample, sequenced in a study of T-cell memory formation after mild COVID-19. Each CDR3 protein gets one entry after TCRdb re-called the 5' RACE reads with MiXCR. The sample lists around 300,000 distinct CDR3 sequences, 12% to 15% seen once, with 22% in the top ten. Source material: PBMCs or a T cell subset sorted from them (not recorded which). The receptors here all came from a man aged 18 to 29 who had mild COVID-19 (a few samples of this study predate the infection). Cell type and time point are not known.

This clonotype is classed as medium-sized. The chain carries TRBV7-9 and TRBJ2-7; D may match TRBD1 or TRBD2 (6 bases each). CDR1 and CDR2 (germline): SEHNR, FQNEAQ (reference sequence). The V end was cut by 1 base, the J end by 3 bases, with 16 bases between. The CDR3 sequence is 16 residues long. Written as DNA, the CDR3 is TGTGCCAGCAGCTTAGGTGGGGGGCTCTACAACTACGAGCAGTACTTC. It translates to CASSLGGGLYNYEQYF.

The CDR3 bases are TGCGCCAGCAGTTCCACCGGGACCTACAATGAGCAGTTCTTC. Translation gives CASSSTGTYNEQFF. The chain uses TRBV10-2 and TRBJ2-1; D possibly corresponds to TRBD2 (5 bases). V lost 5 bases to trimming and J lost 2 bases, with 10 bases between them. CDR1 is WSHSY, CDR2 SAAADI, per germline. CDR3 length: 14 amino acids.

V is TRBV5-4 and J is TRBJ2-5, with TRBD1 matching over 7 bases. Germline CDR1 is SGHNT and CDR2 is YYREEE (reference sequence). The CDR3 contains 14 residues. The ends lost 4 bases at V and 3 bases at J; junction bases unmatched: 6. The CDR3 sequence: CASSPGQPEETQYF. CDR3 DNA sequence: TGTGCCAGCAGCCCGGGACAGCCGGAAGAGACCCAGTACTTC.

The table lists this clonotype with many counts. V usage is TRBV20-1 and J usage is TRBJ1-1, with a tentative D call TRBD1 (5 bases). From germline, CDR1 is DFQATT and CDR2 SNEGSKA (reference sequence). CDR3 size: 13 residues. The CDR3 sequence: CRGVGGARTEAFF. CDR3 nucleotide sequence: TGCAGAGGGGTGGGAGGGGCGAGGACTGAAGCTTTCTTT.

This clonotype was detected a few times. The rearrangement uses TRBV7-2 and TRBJ1-5, with a weak D call TRBD1 (5 bases). The V end was cut by 6 bases, the J end by 2 bases, with 26 bases between. This CDR3 region has 19 residues. Germline V gene lookup returns CDR1 SGHTA and CDR2 FQGNSA. CDR3 coding DNA: TGTGCCAGCAGGGGCCAAGGGCATAACCAGGGTTATGGCAATCAGCCCCAGCATTTT. Its translation is CASRGQGHNQGYGNQPQHF.

This clonotype has only a few counts. The V call is TRBV6-4, the J call TRBJ2-1, with D uncertain. Germline lookup yields CDR1 MRHNA and CDR2 SNTAGT. The CDR3 has 14 residues. The V end lost 5 bases, the J end lost 6 bases, and 14 bases lay between the germline ends. The CDR3 bases are TGTGCCAGCAGTCTCGAAGACTCCACCAATGAGCAGTTCTTC. Its translation is CASSLEDSTNEQFF.

This chain uses TRBV18 with TRBJ2-2, with 7 nucleotides matching TRBD2. J lost 7 bases, V lost 2 bases, and 4 bases had no gene match. The CDR3 runs to 14 residues. Germline V lookup: CDR1 KGHSH, CDR2 LQKENI. The CDR3 DNA follows: TGTGCCAGCTCACCAGGTGGACTAGACGGGGAGCTGTTTTTT. Amino acid sequence: CASSPGGLDGELFF.

This clonotype was counted a few times. The chain uses TRBV7-2 and TRBJ2-7, with 9 nucleotides matching TRBD1. The germline CDR1 and CDR2 sequences are SGHTA and FQGNSA. This CDR3 is 16 amino acids long. V shed 3 bases, J shed 1 base, and the junction held 7 bases outside the gene matches. CDR3 DNA sequence: TGTGCCAGCAGCTTTAGTGGGACAGGGCGATCCTACGAGCAGTACTTC. This gives the protein CASSFSGTGRSYEQYF.

The CDR3 loop is CASSGTAEQFF. CDR3 sequence (DNA): TGTGCCAGCAGCGGTACGGCGGAGCAGTTCTTC. J is TRBJ2-1 and V is TRBV7-9, with no clear D. The length of the CDR3 is 11 residues. Germline V gene sequence: CDR1 SEHNR, CDR2 FQNEAQ (reference sequence). V lost 5 bases and J lost 10, with 9 bases in between.

This clonotype has a count of ten or more. This chain links TRBV6-2 or TRBV6-3 with TRBJ2-7; 13 bases are shared with TRBD2. After removal of 4 bases from V and 6 bases from J, the junction contained 15 bases not matched to a gene. The CDR3 is made up of 18 amino acids. The germline V gene encodes CDR1 MNHEY and CDR2 SVGEGT. The chain's CDR3 is CASSSWTSGGRRAGEQYF. CDR3 DNA sequence: TGTGCCAGCAGTTCCTGGACTAGCGGGGGCCGAAGAGCAGGCGAGCAGTACTTC.